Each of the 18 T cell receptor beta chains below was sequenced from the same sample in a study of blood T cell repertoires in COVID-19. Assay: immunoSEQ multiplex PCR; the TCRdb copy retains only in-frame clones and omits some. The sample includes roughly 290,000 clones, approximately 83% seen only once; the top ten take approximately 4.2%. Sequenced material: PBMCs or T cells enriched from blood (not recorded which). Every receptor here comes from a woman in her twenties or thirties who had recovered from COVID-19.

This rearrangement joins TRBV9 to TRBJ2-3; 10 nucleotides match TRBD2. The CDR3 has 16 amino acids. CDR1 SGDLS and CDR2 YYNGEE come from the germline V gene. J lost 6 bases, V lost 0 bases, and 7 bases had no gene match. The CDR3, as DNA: TGTGCCAGCAGCGTAGGCCCAGCGGGGGGGCAGGATACGCAGTATTTT. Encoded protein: CASSVGPAGGQDTQYF. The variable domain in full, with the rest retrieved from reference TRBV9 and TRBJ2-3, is DSGVTQTPKHLITATGQRVTLRCSPRSGDLSVYWYQQSLDQGLQFLIQYYNGEERAKGNILERFSAQQFPDLHSELNLSSLELGDSALYFCASSVGPAGGQDTQYFGPGTRLTVL.

DNA of the CDR3: TGTGCCAGCAGGCCCACGGACGGGATTACGCAGTATTTT. Translating it yields CASRPTDGITQYF. This chain uses TRBV28 with TRBJ2-3; D perhaps matches TRBD2 (5 bases). This CDR3 contains 13 residues. Germline assignment: CDR1 MDHEN and CDR2 SYDVKM. Trimming took 6 bases from V and 8 from J, leaving 15 bases between them.

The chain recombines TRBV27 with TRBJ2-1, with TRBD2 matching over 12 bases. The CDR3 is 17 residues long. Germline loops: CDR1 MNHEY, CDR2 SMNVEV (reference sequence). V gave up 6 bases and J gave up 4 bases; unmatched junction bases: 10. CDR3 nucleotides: TGTGCCAGCAGAACGGGCCTAGCGGGAGGGCTATACAATGAGCAGTTCTTC. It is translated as CASRTGLAGGLYNEQFF.

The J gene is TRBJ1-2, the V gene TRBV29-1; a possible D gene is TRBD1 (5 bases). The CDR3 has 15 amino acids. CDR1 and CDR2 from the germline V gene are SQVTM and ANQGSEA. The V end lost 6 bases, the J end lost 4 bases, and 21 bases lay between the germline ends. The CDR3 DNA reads TGCAGCGTCCCTAGAGGGGCAGACGGGGGCTATGGCTACACCTTC. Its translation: CSVPRGADGGYGYTF. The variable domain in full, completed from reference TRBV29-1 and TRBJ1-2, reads SAVISQKPSRDICQRGTSLTIQCQVDSQVTMMFWYRQQPGQSLTLIATANQGSEATYESGFVIDKFPISRPNLTFSTLTVSNMSPEDSSIYLCSVPRGADGGYGYTFGSGTRLTVV.

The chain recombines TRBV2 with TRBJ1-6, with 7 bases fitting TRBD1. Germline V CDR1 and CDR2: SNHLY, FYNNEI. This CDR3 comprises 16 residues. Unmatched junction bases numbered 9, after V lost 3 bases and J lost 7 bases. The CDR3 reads CASSEARGQFNSPLHF. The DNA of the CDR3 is TGTGCCAGCAGTGAGGCGAGGGGACAGTTCAATTCACCCCTCCACTTT.

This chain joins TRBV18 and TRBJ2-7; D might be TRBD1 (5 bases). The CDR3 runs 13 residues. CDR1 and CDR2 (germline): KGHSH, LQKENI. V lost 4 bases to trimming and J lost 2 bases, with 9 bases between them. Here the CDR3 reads CASSQDRAYEQYF. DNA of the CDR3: TGTGCCAGCTCACAAGACAGAGCCTACGAGCAGTACTTC.

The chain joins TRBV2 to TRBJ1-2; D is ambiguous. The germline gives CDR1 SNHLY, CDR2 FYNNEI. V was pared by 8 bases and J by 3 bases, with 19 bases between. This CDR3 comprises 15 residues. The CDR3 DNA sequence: TGTGCCAGCGGGAGTGATCGGGTCCGGTACTATGGCTACACCTTC. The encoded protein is CASGSDRVRYYGYTF.

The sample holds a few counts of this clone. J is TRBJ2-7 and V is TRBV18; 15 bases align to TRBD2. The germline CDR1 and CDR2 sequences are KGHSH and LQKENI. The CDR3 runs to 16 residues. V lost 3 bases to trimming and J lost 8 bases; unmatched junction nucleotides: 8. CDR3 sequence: CASSPPGTSGGRKQYF. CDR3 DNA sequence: TGTGCCAGCTCACCCCCCGGGACTAGCGGGGGGAGGAAGCAGTACTTC.

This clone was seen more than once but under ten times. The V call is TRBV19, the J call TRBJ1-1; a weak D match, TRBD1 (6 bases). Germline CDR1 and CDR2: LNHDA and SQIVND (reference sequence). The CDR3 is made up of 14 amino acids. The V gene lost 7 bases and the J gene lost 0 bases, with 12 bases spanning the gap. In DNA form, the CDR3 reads TGTGCCAGTACCCAGGGGACTATGAACACTGAAGCTTTCTTT. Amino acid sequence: CASTQGTMNTEAFF.

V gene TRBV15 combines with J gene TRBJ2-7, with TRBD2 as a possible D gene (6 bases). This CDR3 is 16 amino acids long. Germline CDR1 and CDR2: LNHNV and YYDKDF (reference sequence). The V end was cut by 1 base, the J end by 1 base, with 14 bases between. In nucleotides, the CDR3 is TGTGCCACCAGCAGAGGGGGGGTTGGCAGTTCCTACGAGCAGTACTTC. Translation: CATSRGGVGSSYEQYF.

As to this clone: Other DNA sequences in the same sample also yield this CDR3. The CDR3: CASSVRTGMNTEAFF. The CDR3, as DNA: TGTGCCAGCAGCGTCCGGACAGGGATGAACACTGAAGCTTTCTTT. This chain joins TRBV9 and TRBJ1-1; 8 bases agree with TRBD1. V lost 2 bases and J lost 0; bases outside the gene matches: 3. Germline V gives CDR1 SGDLS, CDR2 YYNGEE. The CDR3 has 15 residues.

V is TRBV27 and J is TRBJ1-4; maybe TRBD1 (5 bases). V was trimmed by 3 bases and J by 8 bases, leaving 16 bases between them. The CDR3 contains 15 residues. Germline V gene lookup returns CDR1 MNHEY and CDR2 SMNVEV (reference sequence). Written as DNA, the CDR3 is TGTGCCAGCAGTTTGGTGTTGGGGGGGAGAGAAAAACTGTTTTTT. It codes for CASSLVLGGREKLFF.

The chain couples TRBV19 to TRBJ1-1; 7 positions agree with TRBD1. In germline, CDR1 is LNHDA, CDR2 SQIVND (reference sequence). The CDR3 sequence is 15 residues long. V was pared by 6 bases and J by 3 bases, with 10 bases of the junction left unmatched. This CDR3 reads CASSTRSGGHTEAFF. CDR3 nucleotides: TGTGCCAGTAGCACTCGTTCAGGGGGTCACACTGAAGCTTTCTTT. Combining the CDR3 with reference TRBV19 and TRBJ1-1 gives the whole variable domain DGGITQSPKYLFRKEGQNVTLSCEQNLNHDAMYWYRQDPGQGLRLIYYSQIVNDFQKGDIAEGYSVSREKKESFPLTVTSAQKNPTAFYLCASSTRSGGHTEAFFGQGTRLTVV.

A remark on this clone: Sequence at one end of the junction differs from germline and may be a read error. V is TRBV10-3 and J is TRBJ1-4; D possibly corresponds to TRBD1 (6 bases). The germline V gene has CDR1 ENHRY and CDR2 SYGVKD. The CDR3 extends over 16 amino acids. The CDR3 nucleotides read TGTGCCACCAGTCGGACAGCGACAACCCTTAATGAAAAACTGTTTTTT. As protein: CATSRTATTLNEKLFF.

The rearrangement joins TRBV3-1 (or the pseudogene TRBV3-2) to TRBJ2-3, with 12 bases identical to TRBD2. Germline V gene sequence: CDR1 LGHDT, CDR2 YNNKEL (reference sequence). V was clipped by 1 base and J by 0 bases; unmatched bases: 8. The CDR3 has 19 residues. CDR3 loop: CASSQGWLAGGPSTDTQYF. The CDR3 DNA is TGTGCCAGCAGCCAAGGTTGGCTAGCGGGGGGGCCGAGCACAGATACGCAGTATTTT.

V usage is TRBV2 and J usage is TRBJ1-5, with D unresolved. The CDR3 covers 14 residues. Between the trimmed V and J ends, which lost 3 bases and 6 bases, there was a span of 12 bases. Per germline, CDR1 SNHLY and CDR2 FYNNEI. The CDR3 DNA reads TGTGCCAGCAGTGAGAGCAGCCGCGGTCAGCCCCAGCATTTT. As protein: CASSESSRGQPQHF.

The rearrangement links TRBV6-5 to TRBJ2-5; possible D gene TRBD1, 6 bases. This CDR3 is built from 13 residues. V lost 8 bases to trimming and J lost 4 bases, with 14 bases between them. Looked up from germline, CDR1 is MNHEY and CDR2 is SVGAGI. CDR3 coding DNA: TGTGCCAGCCAATCACAGGGAACAGAGACCCAGTACTTC. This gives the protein CASQSQGTETQYF.

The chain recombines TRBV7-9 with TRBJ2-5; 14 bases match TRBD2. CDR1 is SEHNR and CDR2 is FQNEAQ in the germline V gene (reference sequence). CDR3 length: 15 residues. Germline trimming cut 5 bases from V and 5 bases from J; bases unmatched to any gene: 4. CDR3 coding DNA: TGTGCCAGCAGCGGACTAGCGGGAGGTCAGGAGACCCAGTACTTC. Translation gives CASSGLAGGQETQYF.